This T cell receptor (beta chain) originates from a study of blood T cell repertoires in COVID-19. Study details: Samples representing acute and convalescent COVID-19 were sourced from the United States, Italy and Spain. T cells, B-cell-depleted T cells, or PBMCs provided the cDNA or gDNA that served as material.

As processed by the authors: Amplification with reference gene primers provided the estimates of nucleated cell counts. Produced via immunoSEQ multiplex PCR; TCRdb's table is partial and in-frame only. Clone size and V and J calls were adopted from that table, with D and trimming inferred from the DNA. The sample has some 200,000 clones; around four fifths are singletons. Trimming removed 4 bases from V and 9 bases from J; junction bases left unmatched: 9. CDR1 and CDR2 (germline): KGHDR, SFDVKD. The CDR3 spans 15 residues. The source of this sequence is a young man with active or convalescent COVID-19. J is TRBJ1-5 and V is TRBV24-1; 9 positions agree with TRBD1. Input material: peripheral blood. CDR3 DNA: TGTGCCACCAGTGACTCGGGACAGGGATATTTGCCCCAGCATTTT. Translated, it gives CATSDSGQGYLPQHF.